A single sample is the source of the 20 T cell receptor beta chains below, sequenced in a study of blood T cell repertoires in COVID-19 (dated by TCRdb to about 2020). The method was the immunoSEQ multiplex PCR assay. What TCRdb holds here is the immuneACCESS table cut down to in-frame rearrangements. Part of the clones is not present; checked against another copy, under half of the missing clones reflect an unresolved V gene, and the others are unexplained. Counted in this sample were about 94,000 clones; about 86% of them appeared once. The top ten clones comprise approximately 6.5% of the sample. The sequencing sample was made of peripheral blood. These receptors all come from a man aged 60 to 75 with acute or convalescent COVID-19.

The rearrangement uses TRBV7-2 and TRBJ2-2, with a tentative D call TRBD2 (5 bases). V was clipped by 1 base and J by 4 bases, with 7 bases between them. This CDR3 contains 14 residues. Germline values: CDR1 SGHTA, CDR2 FQGNSA. CDR3 nucleotides: TGTGCCAGCAGCTTAGTGCGGGTCACCGGGGAGCTGTTTTTT. Protein sequence: CASSLVRVTGELFF.

This sequence joins TRBV19 and TRBJ1-1, with D hard to call. In germline, CDR1 is LNHDA, CDR2 SQIVND (reference sequence). Deletions cut 3 bases from V and 6 bases from J, with 8 bases between. CDR3 length: 12 residues. The CDR3 loop reads CASSIRGAEAFF. For the CDR3, the DNA is TGTGCCAGTAGTATCCGGGGAGCTGAAGCTTTCTTT. The whole variable domain, remainder taken from reference TRBV19 and TRBJ1-1, is DGGITQSPKYLFRKEGQNVTLSCEQNLNHDAMYWYRQDPGQGLRLIYYSQIVNDFQKGDIAEGYSVSREKKESFPLTVTSAQKNPTAFYLCASSIRGAEAFFGQGTRLTVV.

V is TRBV4-1 and J is TRBJ2-1, with 9 bases identical to TRBD2. CDR1 is MGHRA, CDR2 YSYEKL, per germline. Trimming at V came to 1 base and at J to 0 bases, leaving 10 bases not matched to a gene. The CDR3 runs to 19 residues. CDR3: CASSQVSSGIASSYNEQFF. DNA for the CDR3: TGCGCCAGCAGCCAAGTATCTAGCGGGATAGCCAGCTCCTACAATGAGCAGTTCTTC.

The V and J genes are TRBV18 and TRBJ2-7, with TRBD1 matching over 7 bases. Trimming took 1 base from V and 7 from J; bases not matched to a gene: 1. The CDR3 has 12 residues. The germline V gene has CDR1 KGHSH and CDR2 LQKENI. The CDR3 is CASSPRGQEQYF. CDR3 DNA: TGTGCCAGCTCACCACGGGGACAGGAGCAGTACTTC.

The genes are TRBV10-2 and TRBJ1-2; 9 bases fit TRBD1. The V segment lost 6 bases and the J segment 7 bases; nucleotides outside the gene matches: 15. The length of the CDR3 is 16 residues. Germline V CDR1 and CDR2: WSHSY, SAAADI. CDR3 in amino acids: CASRETGGASPVGYTF. Written as DNA, the CDR3 is TGCGCCAGCAGGGAAACAGGGGGCGCTTCCCCGGTTGGCTACACCTTC.

The V call is TRBV4-3, the J call TRBJ1-2; possible D gene TRBD1, 6 bases. In germline, CDR1 is LGHNA, CDR2 YSLEER. Trimming stripped 1 base from V and 4 bases from J, with 16 bases between. This CDR3 contains 16 residues. Here the CDR3 reads CASSQVHREGGYGYTF. The CDR3 coding sequence is TGCGCCAGCAGCCAAGTTCACAGGGAAGGAGGCTATGGCTACACCTTC.

There are a few counts of this clone. This chain connects TRBV7-9 to TRBJ1-1, with D tentatively TRBD1 (5 bases). Germline V gene lookup returns CDR1 SEHNR and CDR2 FQNEAQ (reference sequence). The CDR3 is made up of 15 amino acids. Trimming removed 4 bases at V and 1 base at J, with 13 bases between. The DNA of the CDR3 is TGTGCCAGCAGCTCGTACACAACAGGGAACACTGAAGCTTTCTTT. Protein: CASSSYTTGNTEAFF.

This clone was observed a single time. This chain links TRBV11-2 with TRBJ2-3; possible D gene TRBD1, 5 bases. V was trimmed by 1 base and J by 3 bases, leaving 14 bases between them. CDR1 and CDR2 from the germline V gene are SGHAT and FQNNGV. The CDR3 contains 16 residues. The CDR3 DNA reads as TGTGCCAGCAGCTTAGGGCAGGGAATCGGGACAGATACGCAGTATTTT. This encodes CASSLGQGIGTDTQYF.

The chain recombines TRBV28 with TRBJ2-7; D gene ambiguous. In germline, CDR1 is MDHEN, CDR2 SYDVKM. The CDR3 covers 13 residues. Trimming left V 2 bases short and J 6 bases short, with 11 bases between. The CDR3 region is CASSLLGPAEQYF. CDR3 nucleotides: TGTGCCAGCAGTTTACTGGGCCCCGCCGAGCAGTACTTC.

As for this clone: One junction end does not reproduce the germline sequence, and a read error may be involved. The chain is built from TRBV7-7 and TRBJ1-2; D is undetermined. The length of the CDR3 is 16 residues. The germline CDR1 and CDR2 sequences are SSHAT and FNYEAQ (reference sequence). The CDR3 spells CASTDLAASGICGYTF. The DNA for the CDR3 is TGTGCTAGCACCGATCTTGCGGCGTCGGGGATTTGTGGCTACACCTTC. The full variable domain, rest sourced from reference TRBV7-7 and TRBJ1-2, is GAGVSQSPRYKVTKRGQDVTLRCDPISSHATLYWYQQALGQGPEFLTYFNYEAQPDKSGLPSDRFSAERPEGSISTLTIQRTEQRDSAMYRCASTDLAASGICGYTFGSGTRLTVV.

The sample holds a few counts of this clone. The chain joins TRBV5-4 to TRBJ2-3, with D uncertain. Germline CDR1 and CDR2: SGHNT and YYREEE (reference sequence). The CDR3 consists of 14 residues. V was cut by 0 bases and J by 4 bases, with 9 bases left in between. CDR3 sequence: CASSLGDQADTQYF. The CDR3 nucleotides are TGTGCCAGCAGCTTGGGCGACCAGGCAGATACGCAGTATTTT.

V gene TRBV5-1 combines with J gene TRBJ2-3, with D possibly matching TRBD1 (7 bases). Looked up from germline, CDR1 is SGHRS and CDR2 is YFSETQ. CDR3 length: 14 residues. V dropped 4 bases and J dropped 2 bases, with 11 bases sitting between them. CDR3: CASSAGQYTDTQYF. The DNA for the CDR3 is TGCGCCAGCAGCGCGGGACAGTACACAGATACGCAGTATTTT.

In its sample, this clone was seen a few times. The CDR3 sequence is CASSLSPTGRLSNQPQHF. CDR3 DNA: TGTGCCAGCTCACTTTCCCCGACAGGGAGGCTTAGCAATCAGCCCCAGCATTTT. The gene calls are TRBV18 and TRBJ1-5; 7 bases are shared with TRBD1. CDR3 length: 18 residues. V was pared by 4 bases and J by 0 bases, with 12 bases of the junction left unmatched. Germline V gene data show CDR1 as KGHSH and CDR2 as LQKENI.

The rearrangement links TRBV6-4 to TRBJ2-1; 7 bases map to TRBD2. Looked up from germline, CDR1 is MRHNA and CDR2 is SNTAGT. The CDR3 spans 15 residues. Trimming at V came to 5 bases and at J to 4 bases, leaving 8 bases not matched to a gene. The chain's CDR3 is CASSQRGTGYNEQFF. In DNA, the CDR3 is TGTGCCAGCAGTCAGCGGGGAACGGGTTACAATGAGCAGTTCTTC.

The chain combines TRBV25-1 with TRBJ1-1; maybe TRBD1 (6 bases). CDR1 is MGHDK and CDR2 is SYGVNS in the germline V gene. The CDR3 has 14 amino acids. Trimming removed 1 base at V and 4 bases at J, with 10 bases between. The chain's CDR3 is CASSELGAGTEAFF. Written as DNA, the CDR3 is TGTGCCAGCAGTGAATTGGGGGCCGGCACTGAAGCTTTCTTT.

V gene TRBV5-1 combines with J gene TRBJ1-1, with D uncertain. The CDR3 runs to 15 residues. CDR1 and CDR2 (germline): SGHRS, YFSETQ. The ends were cut back, 2 bases at V and 0 bases at J, with 11 bases in the middle. CDR3: CASSLPTEMNTEAFF. Here the CDR3 DNA reads TGCGCCAGCAGCTTACCCACAGAGATGAACACTGAAGCTTTCTTT.

This chain joins TRBV5-4 and TRBJ2-7; 9 nucleotides agree with TRBD1. This CDR3 spans 16 amino acids. V lost 2 bases and J lost 5; bases outside the gene matches: 11. The germline V gene has CDR1 SGHNT and CDR2 YYREEE (reference sequence). The CDR3 sequence: CASSLGLGTGFDEQYF. CDR3 nucleotide sequence: TGTGCCAGCAGCTTAGGTCTAGGGACAGGGTTCGACGAGCAGTACTTC.

This clone was counted many times. The V call is TRBV4-1, the J call TRBJ2-7; TRBD1 aligns across 7 bases. V shed 4 bases, J shed 2 bases, and the junction held 5 bases outside the gene matches. The germline gives CDR1 MGHRA, CDR2 YSYEKL. The CDR3 is made up of 14 amino acids. As DNA, the CDR3 is TGCGCCAGCAGCCTGCAGACAGGGACCTACGAGCAGTACTTC. Amino acids: CASSLQTGTYEQYF.

The CDR3 nucleotides are TGCGCCAGCAGCTACGGACAGGGAGCGAACACTGAAGCTTTCTTT. Protein product: CASSYGQGANTEAFF. The rearrangement joins TRBV4-1 to TRBJ1-1; 8 bases are a match to TRBD1. This CDR3 region has 15 residues. V lost 5 bases, J lost 1 base, and 6 bases stayed unmatched. CDR1 MGHRA and CDR2 YSYEKL come from the germline V gene.

The chain couples TRBV30 to TRBJ1-4; D gene unclear. The V and J ends lost 2 bases and 4 bases respectively, with 14 bases between them. This CDR3 has 15 amino acids. The germline gives CDR1 GTSNPN, CDR2 SVGIG (reference sequence). The CDR3 region has the DNA TGTGCCTGGAGTCCTCCTATATCCCTTAATGAAAAACTGTTTTTT. It translates to CAWSPPISLNEKLFF.